Listed here is a single T cell receptor (beta chain). Measured with immunoSEQ multiplex PCR; TCRdb has only the in-frame clones, and not every one. The table records about 56,000 clones, roughly 84% of them present only once. The CDR3 contains 15 residues. The germline V and J ends were trimmed by 6 bases and 1 base, with 13 bases remaining between them. The germline gives CDR1 MNHEY, CDR2 SVGAGI. The data derive from a study of blood T cell repertoires in COVID-19. The sequence came from an elderly woman with acute or convalescent COVID-19. The material sequenced was peripheral blood. The rearrangement joins TRBV6-5 to TRBJ1-3; D remains unclear. The CDR3 region is CASRSSEGSGNTIYF. The CDR3 bases are TGTGCCAGCAGGTCCTCAGAGGGTTCTGGAAACACCATATATTTT.